Included here is one T cell receptor beta chain sequence, with context. Antigen specificity is unknown. The junction does not match germline at one end; this may be a read error. The sample belongs to a study of blood T cells in healthy people across ages. The authors drew around 9.3 milliliters of peripheral blood from each donor. At least 7 million PBMCs were isolated per sample. Alongside a J-beta primer mix, a sample-barcoded 5' primer served in a second PCR lasting roughly 6 to 11 cycles. One entry per CDR3 protein, called by TCRdb with MiXCR from the 5' RACE reads. This sample has under 2 million distinct CDR3 sequences, with around 35% found just once. The germline CDR1 and CDR2 sequences are MNHNS and SASEGT. The CDR3 covers 15 residues. Study-wide findings and caveats: There was a strong correlation between TCR beta diversity and naive T cell percentage.

This chain uses TRBV6-1 with TRBJ1-2; no reliable D call. The specimen sequenced was blood. This receptor was taken from a woman aged 25 to 39 in good health. CDR3 DNA sequence: TGTACCAGCAGTGAATGGGCAGGATCTAACTATGGCTACACCTTC. Protein sequence: CTSSEWAGSNYGYTF.